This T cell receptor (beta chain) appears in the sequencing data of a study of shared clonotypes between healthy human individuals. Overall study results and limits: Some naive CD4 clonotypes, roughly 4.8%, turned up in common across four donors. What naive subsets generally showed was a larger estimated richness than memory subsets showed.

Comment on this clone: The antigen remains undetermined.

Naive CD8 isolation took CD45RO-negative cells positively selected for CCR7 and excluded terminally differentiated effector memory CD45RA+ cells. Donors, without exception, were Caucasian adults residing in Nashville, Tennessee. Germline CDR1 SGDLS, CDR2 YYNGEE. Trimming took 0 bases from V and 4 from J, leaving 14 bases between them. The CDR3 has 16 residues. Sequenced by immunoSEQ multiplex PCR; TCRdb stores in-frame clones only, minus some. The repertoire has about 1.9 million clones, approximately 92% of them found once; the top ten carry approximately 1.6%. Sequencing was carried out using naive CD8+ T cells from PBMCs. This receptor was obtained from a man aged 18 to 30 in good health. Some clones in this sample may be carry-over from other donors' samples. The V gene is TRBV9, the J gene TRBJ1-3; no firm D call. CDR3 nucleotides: TGTGCCAGCAGCGTAGGGGTTTTCGCGGAAGGAAACACCATATATTTT. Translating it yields CASSVGVFAEGNTIYF.